This TCR beta chain is drawn from a study of control samples from healthy donors and cancer patients. The repertoire was sequenced with immunoSEQ multiplex PCR; TCRdb's copy has only in-frame clones and lacks some. The table includes roughly 58,000 clones, 70% to 90% detected once. The CDR3 has 15 amino acids. Germline V gene data show CDR1 as SQVTM and CDR2 as ANQGSEA. V trimming: 4 bases; J trimming: 0 bases; junction bases outside the gene matches: 6. The clonotype originates from a woman in her fifties or sixties with lung cancer. Sequenced sample: PBMCs. V and J are TRBV29-1 and TRBJ2-1, with 7 bases lining up with TRBD1. CDR3 sequence: CSVGPTGVSYNEQFF. The CDR3 bases are TGCAGCGTTGGGCCCACAGGGGTCTCCTACAATGAGCAGTTCTTC.